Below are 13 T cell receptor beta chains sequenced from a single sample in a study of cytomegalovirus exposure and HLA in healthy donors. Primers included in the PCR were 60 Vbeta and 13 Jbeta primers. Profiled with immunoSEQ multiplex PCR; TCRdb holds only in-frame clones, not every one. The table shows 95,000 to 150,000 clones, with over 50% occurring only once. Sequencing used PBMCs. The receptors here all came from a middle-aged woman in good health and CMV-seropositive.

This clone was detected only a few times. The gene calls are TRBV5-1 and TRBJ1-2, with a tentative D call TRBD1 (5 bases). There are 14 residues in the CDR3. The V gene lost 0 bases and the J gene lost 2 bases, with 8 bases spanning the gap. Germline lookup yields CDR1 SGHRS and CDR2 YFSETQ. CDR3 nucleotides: TGCGCCAGCAGCTTGGCAGGGATCAACTATGGCTACACCTTC. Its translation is CASSLAGINYGYTF. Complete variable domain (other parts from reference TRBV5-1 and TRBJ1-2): KAGVTQTPRYLIKTRGQQVTLSCSPISGHRSVSWYQQTPGQGLQFLFEYFSETQRNKGNFPGRFSGRQFSNSRSEMNVSTLELGDSALYLCASSLAGINYGYTFGSGTRLTVV.

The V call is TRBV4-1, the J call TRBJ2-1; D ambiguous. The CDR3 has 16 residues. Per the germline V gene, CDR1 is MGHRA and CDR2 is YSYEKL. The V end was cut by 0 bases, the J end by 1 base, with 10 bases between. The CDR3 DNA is TGCGCCAGCAGCCAAGAATCCAGTCAGTCCTACAATGAGCAGTTCTTC. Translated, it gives CASSQESSQSYNEQFF.

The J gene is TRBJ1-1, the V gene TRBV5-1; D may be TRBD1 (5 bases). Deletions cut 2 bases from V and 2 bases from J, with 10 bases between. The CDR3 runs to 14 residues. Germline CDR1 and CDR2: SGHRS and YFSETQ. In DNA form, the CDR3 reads TGCGCCAGCAGCTTTACAGGATCCAACACTGAAGCTTTCTTT. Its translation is CASSFTGSNTEAFF.

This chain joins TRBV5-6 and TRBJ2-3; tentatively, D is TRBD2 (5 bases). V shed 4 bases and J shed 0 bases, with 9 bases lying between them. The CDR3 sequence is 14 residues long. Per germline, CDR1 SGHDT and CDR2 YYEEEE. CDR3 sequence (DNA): TGTGCCAGCAGCCGGACGGGAAGCACAGATACGCAGTATTTT. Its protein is CASSRTGSTDTQYF.

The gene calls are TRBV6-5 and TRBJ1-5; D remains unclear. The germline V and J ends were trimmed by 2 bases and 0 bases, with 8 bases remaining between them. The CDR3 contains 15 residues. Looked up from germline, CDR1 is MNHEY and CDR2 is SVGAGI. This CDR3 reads CASSYGPNSNQPQHF. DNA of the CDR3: TGTGCCAGCAGTTACGGCCCCAATAGCAATCAGCCCCAGCATTTT.

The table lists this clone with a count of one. CDR3 sequence reads: CASSPGSSNYGYTF. Written as DNA, the CDR3 is TGTGCCAGCAGTCCGGGAAGTTCCAACTATGGCTACACCTTC. The chain couples TRBV6-5 to TRBJ1-2; no clear D gene. Trimming removed 5 bases at V and 2 bases at J, with 12 bases between. This CDR3 is built from 14 residues. CDR1 is MNHEY and CDR2 is SVGAGI in the germline V gene.

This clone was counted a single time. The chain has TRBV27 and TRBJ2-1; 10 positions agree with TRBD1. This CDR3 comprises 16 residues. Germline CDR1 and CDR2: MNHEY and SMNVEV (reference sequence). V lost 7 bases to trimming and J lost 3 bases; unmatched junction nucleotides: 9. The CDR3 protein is CASNPGQGRFYNEQFF. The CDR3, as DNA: TGTGCCAGCAACCCGGGACAGGGGCGGTTCTACAATGAGCAGTTCTTC.

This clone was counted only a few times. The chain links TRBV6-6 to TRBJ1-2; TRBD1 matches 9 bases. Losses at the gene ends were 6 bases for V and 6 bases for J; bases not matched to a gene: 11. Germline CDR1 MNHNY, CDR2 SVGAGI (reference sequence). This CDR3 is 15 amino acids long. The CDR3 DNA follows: TGTGCCAGCAGACCCCCGGGACAGGGATTTGATGGCTACACCTTC. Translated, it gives CASRPPGQGFDGYTF.

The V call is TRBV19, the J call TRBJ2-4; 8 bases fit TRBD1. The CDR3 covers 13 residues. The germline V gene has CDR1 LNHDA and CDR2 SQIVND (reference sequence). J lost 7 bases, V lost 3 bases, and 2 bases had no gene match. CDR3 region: CASSMAGGNIQYF. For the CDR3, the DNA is TGTGCCAGTAGTATGGCAGGGGGCAACATTCAGTACTTC. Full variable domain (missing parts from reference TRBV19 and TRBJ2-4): DGGITQSPKYLFRKEGQNVTLSCEQNLNHDAMYWYRQDPGQGLRLIYYSQIVNDFQKGDIAEGYSVSREKKESFPLTVTSAQKNPTAFYLCASSMAGGNIQYFGAGTRLSVL.

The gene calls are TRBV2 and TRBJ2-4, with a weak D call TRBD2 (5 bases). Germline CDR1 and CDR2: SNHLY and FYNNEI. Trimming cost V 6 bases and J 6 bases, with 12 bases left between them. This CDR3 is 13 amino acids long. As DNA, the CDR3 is TGTGCCAGCAGCCAAGGACTGGCAAACATTCAGTACTTC. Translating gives CASSQGLANIQYF.

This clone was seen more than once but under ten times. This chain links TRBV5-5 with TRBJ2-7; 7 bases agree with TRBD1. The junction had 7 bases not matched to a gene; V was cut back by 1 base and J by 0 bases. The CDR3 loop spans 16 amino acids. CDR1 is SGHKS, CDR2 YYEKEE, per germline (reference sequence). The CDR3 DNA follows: TGTGCCAGCAGCTTGCTGGGCAGGGGGATCTCCTACGAGCAGTACTTC. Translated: CASSLLGRGISYEQYF.

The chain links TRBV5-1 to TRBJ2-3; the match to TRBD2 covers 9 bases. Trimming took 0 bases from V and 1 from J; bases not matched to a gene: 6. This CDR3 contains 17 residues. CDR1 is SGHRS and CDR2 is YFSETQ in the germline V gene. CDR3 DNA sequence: TGCGCCAGCAGCTTGGAGGCCAGCGGGGGGCGCACAGATACGCAGTATTTT. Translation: CASSLEASGGRTDTQYF.

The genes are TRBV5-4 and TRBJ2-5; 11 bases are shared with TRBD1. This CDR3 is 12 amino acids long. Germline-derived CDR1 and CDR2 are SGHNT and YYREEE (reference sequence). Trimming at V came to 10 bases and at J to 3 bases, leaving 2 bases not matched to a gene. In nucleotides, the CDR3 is TGTGCCGGGGGACAGGGGGAAGAGACCCAGTACTTC. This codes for CAGGQGEETQYF. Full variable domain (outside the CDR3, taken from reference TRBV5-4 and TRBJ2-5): ETGVTQSPTHLIKTRGQQVTLRCSSQSGHNTVSWYQQALGQGPQFIFQYYREEENGRGNFPPRFSGLQFPNYSSELNVNALELDDSALYLCAGGQGEETQYFGPGTRLLVL.